This T cell receptor beta chain was captured in a study of shared clonotypes between healthy human individuals. Study-wide background: Donor composition was a couple of women and a few men, aged 18 to 49. Findings and caveats of the study: Estimated richness was generally greater in naive than memory subsets. Shared clonotypes across all four donors exceeded non-shared ones in generation probability.

CD8 cells regarded as naive lacked CD45RO, were positively chosen for CCR7, and omitted terminally differentiated effector memory CD45RA+ cells. The V end lost 3 bases, the J end lost 0 bases, and 9 bases lay between the germline ends. CDR3 length: 15 residues. Germline lookup yields CDR1 SEHNR and CDR2 FQNEAQ (reference sequence). As handled by the study authors: Sequence data from immunoSEQ were junction-only and lacked quality scores; consequently, filtering differed. Data came from immunoSEQ multiplex PCR; TCRdb stores just in-frame clones and leaves some out. V and J calls and clone size are given by that table; D and trimming were obtained from the DNA. In the table there are about 1,800,000 clones, less than 95% of which are singletons. Notes on this clone: Antigen: not known.

The rearrangement uses TRBV7-9 and TRBJ2-1; tentative D call: TRBD2 (5 bases). The sample was naive CD8+ T cells sorted from blood. The TCR originated in a man aged 18 to 30 in good health. The CDR3 region is CASSFPGSSYNEQFF. The CDR3 DNA is TGTGCCAGCAGCTTCCCGGGGAGCTCCTACAATGAGCAGTTCTTC.